The table lists the clone carrying this TCR beta chain with a few counts. CDR3 length: 15 amino acids. CDR1 is MNHNS and CDR2 is SASEGT in the germline V gene. Trimming cost V 6 bases and J 3 bases, with 18 bases left between them. The data were obtained in a study of T cell changes during pregnancy in multiple sclerosis. Sequenced by immunoSEQ multiplex PCR; TCRdb stores in-frame clones only, minus some. The repertoire includes under 55,000 clones, about 90% of them detected once, and about 0.61% sits in the top ten. The rearrangement uses TRBV6-1 and TRBJ2-7, with a tentative D call TRBD1 (6 bases). The sample consisted of CD4+ T cells from peripheral blood mononuclear cells, taken after pregnancy. The sequence derives from a female donor in good health, enrolled as a control in a pregnancy study. The CDR3 reads CASSVGQTSVYEQYF. CDR3 sequence (DNA): TGTGCCAGCAGCGTTGGACAGACCAGCGTCTACGAGCAGTACTTC.